A single T cell receptor (beta chain) is shown here with its context. What it recognizes is unknown. This CDR3 is 16 amino acids long. Trimming stripped 2 bases from V and 9 bases from J, with 20 bases between. From germline, CDR1 is MNHNS and CDR2 SASEGT. The PCR contained 60 Vbeta and 13 Jbeta primers. Generated by immunoSEQ multiplex PCR, the TCRdb table keeps only in-frame clones and is missing some. The sample lists roughly 150,000 clones; roughly 80% were seen once. The sample is drawn from a study of cytomegalovirus exposure and HLA in healthy donors. Study as a whole: Within the Caucasian-associated ancestry cluster were around four fifths of the roughly 430 genotyped donors. Study-wide points: The presence/absence work took it that sequencing depth was about the same across donors.

Sequenced sample: PBMCs. This rearrangement joins TRBV6-1 to TRBJ2-4, with D maybe TRBD1 (6 bases). This receptor was obtained from a male donor in good health and CMV-seronegative. The CDR3 nucleotides read TGTGCCAGCAGTGAAAGGACAGACCGGTCACGGAGCATTCAGTACTTC. Translated, it gives CASSERTDRSRSIQYF.